These 11 T cell receptor beta chains were all obtained from the same sample, sequenced in a study of cytomegalovirus exposure and HLA in healthy donors (dated by TCRdb to about 2017). Library preparation used the immunoSEQ multiplex PCR assay. TCRdb holds this immuneACCESS table with in-frame rearrangements only. Some clones are missing; in checked studies, unresolved V genes explain under half, and the rest has no known cause. The sample profile shows about 140,000 clones; 70% to 90% of them were found once. Clones ranked in the top ten supply almost 8% of the sample. Input material: PBMCs. The receptors come from a woman aged 18-29 years in good health and CMV-seropositive.

This clone was detected once. The chain carries TRBV5-6 and TRBJ2-2; TRBD2 agrees at 9 bases. The junction had 5 bases not matched to a gene; V was cut back by 1 base and J by 4 bases. The CDR3 length is 16 residues. Looked up from germline, CDR1 is SGHDT and CDR2 is YYEEEE. In DNA form, the CDR3 reads TGTGCCAGCAGCTTGTTCGTAGCGGGAGCCACCGGGGAGCTGTTTTTT. It is translated as CASSLFVAGATGELFF.

This rearrangement joins TRBV27 to TRBJ1-6; a possible D gene is TRBD1 (5 bases). The germline V gene has CDR1 MNHEY and CDR2 SMNVEV (reference sequence). The V gene lost 0 bases and the J gene lost 9 bases, with 12 bases spanning the gap. CDR3 size: 15 residues. The CDR3, as DNA: TGTGCCAGCAGTTTATCGTGGCAGGGTGGTTCACCCCTCCACTTT. Protein sequence: CASSLSWQGGSPLHF.

The CDR3 bases are TGCAGTGCGGGCCCCGGAGGAAAAGCTTTCTTT. Amino acid sequence: CSAGPGGKAFF. This rearrangement joins TRBV20-1 to TRBJ1-1, with D unclear. Germline V gene lookup returns CDR1 DFQATT and CDR2 SNEGSKA (reference sequence). The CDR3 consists of 11 residues. V lost 6 bases and J lost 9, with 14 bases in between.

The count of this clone is one. The chain recombines TRBV10-3 with TRBJ2-1; 12 bases match TRBD1. V gave up 6 bases and J gave up 6 bases; unmatched junction bases: 15. CDR1 is ENHRY, CDR2 SYGVKD, per germline. The CDR3 covers 18 residues. CDR3 residues: CAISDPGQGALGLNEQFF. In DNA, the CDR3 is TGTGCCATCAGCGACCCGGGACAGGGGGCGCTAGGGCTCAATGAGCAGTTCTTC.

This clone showed up just a few times. The V call is TRBV5-1, the J call TRBJ1-6; TRBD1 matches at 8 bases. This CDR3 has 14 residues. With 4 bases clipped from V and 10 bases from J, the junction kept 7 bases outside the gene matches. Per the germline V gene, CDR1 is SGHRS and CDR2 is YFSETQ. CDR3 DNA sequence: TGCGCCAGCAGCCTAGGACAGGGCAGCTCACCCCTCCACTTT. Its protein product is CASSLGQGSSPLHF.

The chain employs TRBV19 and TRBJ2-2; 9 bases match TRBD2. There are 14 residues in the CDR3. Germline trimming cut 7 bases from V and 3 bases from J; bases unmatched to any gene: 3. The germline V gene encodes CDR1 LNHDA and CDR2 SQIVND (reference sequence). The CDR3 region is CASTTSGHTGELFF. The CDR3 DNA reads TGTGCCAGTACGACTAGCGGACACACCGGGGAGCTGTTTTTT.

The chain recombines TRBV11-2 with TRBJ2-1; 8 bases fit TRBD2. Trimming removed 5 bases from V and 8 bases from J; junction bases left unmatched: 5. CDR1 SGHAT and CDR2 FQNNGV come from the germline V gene. CDR3 length equals 13 residues. CDR3 sequence (DNA): TGTGCCAGCAGCAGTAGCGGGGCGGATGAGCAGTTCTTC. This codes for CASSSSGADEQFF.

This clone was seen only once. This chain joins TRBV28 and TRBJ1-1; D not resolved. CDR1 and CDR2 (germline): MDHEN, SYDVKM. The V end was cut by 7 bases, the J end by 11 bases, with 11 bases between. There are 10 residues in the CDR3. For the CDR3, the DNA is TGTGCCAGCACCGACACGACGGCTTTCTTT. This codes for CASTDTTAFF.

The rearrangement uses TRBV28 and TRBJ1-4; TRBD1 agrees at 7 bases. The V gene end was trimmed by 7 bases and the J gene end by 2 bases; junction bases not matched to a gene: 7. Per germline, CDR1 MDHEN and CDR2 SYDVKM. There are 15 residues in the CDR3. CDR3 bases: TGTGCCAGCACTCTAACACAGGGGACTAATGAAAAACTGTTTTTT. It codes for CASTLTQGTNEKLFF. The full variable domain, completed using reference TRBV28 and TRBJ1-4, is DVKVTQSSRYLVKRTGEKVFLECVQDMDHENMFWYRQDPGLGLRLIYFSYDVKMKEKGDIPEGYSVSREKKERFSLILESASTNQTSMYLCASTLTQGTNEKLFFGSGTQLSVL.

V and J are TRBV6-5 and TRBJ1-5; D is perhaps TRBD1 (5 bases). The CDR3 is 13 residues long. From germline, CDR1 is MNHEY and CDR2 SVGAGI. Between the trimmed V and J ends, which lost 5 bases and 4 bases, there was a span of 9 bases. The CDR3 protein is CASSSRENQPQHF. The CDR3 DNA is TGTGCCAGCAGTAGCAGGGAAAATCAGCCCCAGCATTTT.

The DNA for the CDR3 is TGTGCCAGCAGCTTAGAACGACAGGCCTTTAGAGAGACCCAGTACTTC. Protein: CASSLERQAFRETQYF. The V gene is TRBV11-2, the J gene TRBJ2-5; TRBD1 might be the D (6 bases). V was trimmed by 0 bases and J by 4 bases, leaving 15 bases between them. The length of the CDR3 is 16 residues. Germline loops: CDR1 SGHAT, CDR2 FQNNGV. Full variable domain (outside the CDR3, taken from reference TRBV11-2 and TRBJ2-5): EAGVAQSPRYKIIEKRQSVAFWCNPISGHATLYWYQQILGQGPKLLIQFQNNGVVDDSQLPKDRFSAERLKGVDSTLKIQPAKLEDSAVYLCASSLERQAFRETQYFGPGTRLLVL.